This T cell receptor (beta chain) was sequenced in a study of blood T cell repertoires in COVID-19. Across the whole study: Samples representing acute and convalescent COVID-19 were sourced from the United States, Italy and Spain.

The CDR3 runs to 15 residues. Trimming pared 1 base from V and 5 bases from J, leaving 13 bases between. CDR1 and CDR2 (germline): SGHRS, YFSETQ. Source study methods: Amplified reference gene primers provided the basis for estimating nucleated cell counts. Generated by immunoSEQ multiplex PCR, the TCRdb table keeps only in-frame clones and is missing some. Clone size and the V and J calls come from that table; the DNA yielded D and trimming. The profile covers nearly 300,000 clones, with approximately 90% appearing a single time and 6.9% taken by the ten largest. The TCR sequence derives from a woman aged 30 to 39 who had recovered from COVID-19. The chain carries TRBV5-1 and TRBJ1-5; a possible D gene is TRBD1 (5 bases). Specimen: peripheral blood. CDR3 loop: CASSLWGVEDQPQHF. For the CDR3, the DNA is TGCGCCAGCAGCTTGTGGGGGGTAGAGGATCAGCCCCAGCATTTT.